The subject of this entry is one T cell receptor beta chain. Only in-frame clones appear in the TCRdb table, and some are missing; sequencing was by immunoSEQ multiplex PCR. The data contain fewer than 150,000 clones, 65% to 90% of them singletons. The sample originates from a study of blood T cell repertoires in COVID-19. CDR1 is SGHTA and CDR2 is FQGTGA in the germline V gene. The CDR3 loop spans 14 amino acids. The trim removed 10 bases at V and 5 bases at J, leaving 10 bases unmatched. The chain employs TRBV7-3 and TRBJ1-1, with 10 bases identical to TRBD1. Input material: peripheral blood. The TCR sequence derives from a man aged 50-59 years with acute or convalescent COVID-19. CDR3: CANLPGQGRTEAFF. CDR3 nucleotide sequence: TGTGCCAACCTTCCGGGACAGGGGAGAACTGAAGCTTTCTTT.